Listed below are T cell receptor beta chains from one sample, sequenced in a study of beta chain features in type 1 diabetes. Libraries were prepared by immunoSEQ multiplex PCR; TCRdb keeps only in-frame clonotypes and omits some of them. Here the sample spans 850,000 to 900,000 clones, roughly 16% being singletons. Sequenced sample: naive CD4+ T cells from blood. The receptors shown here come from a woman under 30 in good health. Both conserved end residues are part of each CDR3. A D gene is named only where the DNA matches it firmly. Only some rows state a clone size, as once, few, many or a class for expanded clones.

d_call	v_call	clone_size	j_call	cdr3_nt	cdr3_aa
-	TRBV29-1	few	TRBJ1-1	TGCAGCGTTGCCCCGGGAAATTATGAAGCTTTCTTT	CSVAPGNYEAFF
-	TRBV14	-	TRBJ1-1	TGTGCCAGCAGCCGACAGGAGAACACTGAAGCTTTCTTT	CASSRQENTEAFF
-	TRBV28	few	TRBJ1-5	TGTGCCAGCAGTTTCGGGGGCTGGAGCAATCAGCCCCAGCATTTT	CASSFGGWSNQPQHF
-	TRBV4-2	-	TRBJ2-2	TGTGCCAGCAGCCAAGCGTCGGTTGGCGCCGGGGAGCTGTTTTTT	CASSQASVGAGELFF
TRBD2	TRBV7-2	few	TRBJ2-7	TGTGCCAGCAGCTTTGGCGGGAGGTCCTACGAGCAGTACTTC	CASSFGGRSYEQYF
TRBD1	TRBV19	-	TRBJ1-2	TGTGCCAGTAATTCTTTGTCACAGGGGGGGAGAGGCTACACCTTC	CASNSLSQGGRGYTF
-	TRBV10-2	-	TRBJ2-5	TGCGCCAGCACTCCACAGGGATTTCCGGAGACCCAGTACTTC	CASTPQGFPETQYF
-	TRBV5-4	-	TRBJ2-7	TGTGCCAGCAGCTTGAAACCGAGGGATTCCTACGAGCAGTACTTC	CASSLKPRDSYEQYF
-	TRBV11-1	-	TRBJ2-2	TGTGCCAGCAGCTTTCTGGGGGGCAATTATTACACCGGGGAGCTGTTTTTT	CASSFLGGNYYTGELFF
TRBD1	TRBV11-2	-	TRBJ2-5	TGTGCCACCCAGGGGGAACCGGGGACCCAGTACTTC	CATQGEPGTQYF
-	TRBV6-1	-	TRBJ2-7	TGTGCCAGCAGTGAATGGAAGATCTACGAGCAGTACTTC	CASSEWKIYEQYF
TRBD2	TRBV7-9	few	TRBJ2-7	TGTGCCAGCAGGCCGGGACTAGCGGGAGTATACGAGCAGTACTTC	CASRPGLAGVYEQYF
TRBD2	TRBV28	-	TRBJ2-1	TGTGCCAGCAGTTTATCCGTAGCGGGGTCTCACAATGAGCAGTTCTTC	CASSLSVAGSHNEQFF
TRBD1	TRBV6-5	-	TRBJ2-7	TGTGCCAGCAGCCCCCAGGACAGGGGTCGCGAGCAGTACTTC	CASSPQDRGREQYF
-	TRBV7-9	few	TRBJ2-1	TGTGCCAGCAGCCGTCAGGGTGATGAGCAGTTCTTC	CASSRQGDEQFF
-	TRBV7-2	-	TRBJ2-5	TGTGCCAGCAGCTTAGCCGCTAGCGCCCCCCAAGAGACCCAGTACTTC	CASSLAASAPQETQYF
-	TRBV4-3	few	TRBJ2-3	TGCGCCAGCAGCCAAGATAGTGTGGGGGCAGATACGCAGTATTTT	CASSQDSVGADTQYF
-	TRBV28	-	TRBJ2-5	TGTGCCAGCAGTTTATTAGACTCGAGAGAGACCCAGTACTTC	CASSLLDSRETQYF
TRBD2	TRBV2	-	TRBJ2-7	TGTGCCAGCGAGCGGGACTCTGTCCGTGAGCAGTACTTC	CASERDSVREQYF
-	TRBV19	-	TRBJ2-1	TGTGCCAGTAGTATTCGGGGGGAGCAGTTCTTC	CASSIRGEQFF
TRBD1	TRBV2	-	TRBJ2-7	TGTGCCAGCAGTGGGGGAGGACAGGGTGGCTACGAGCAGTACTTC	CASSGGGQGGYEQYF
TRBD1	TRBV25-1	few	TRBJ2-5	TGTGCCAGCAGTACTCGGACAGGGGTTGAGACCCAGTACTTC	CASSTRTGVETQYF
TRBD1	TRBV7-9	-	TRBJ2-7	TGTGCCAGCAGCCCGTGGAGCTTCCGGGACAGGGGCTACGAGCAGTACTTC	CASSPWSFRDRGYEQYF
TRBD2	TRBV4-2	-	TRBJ2-1	TGTGCCAGCAGCCCCCGCAACGGGACTAGTTTCTATGAGCAGTTCTTC	CASSPRNGTSFYEQFF
-	TRBV5-1	few	TRBJ2-7	TGCGCCAGCAGCCGTATTAGCGCCGCCATTACCTCCTACGAGCAGTACTTC	CASSRISAAITSYEQYF
TRBD2	TRBV10-3	-	TRBJ2-1	TGTGCCATCAGTGAGTCAGGACTAGCGGGAGGTATCTACAATGAGCAGTTCTTC	CAISESGLAGGIYNEQFF
TRBD2	TRBV18	-	TRBJ2-1	TGTGCCAGCTACCAGGGTAGCGGGAGTTCGCGGCAGTTCTTC	CASYQGSGSSRQFF
TRBD1	TRBV2	few	TRBJ2-1	TGTGCCAGCAGGTCCGGGACAGGGGGCTACAATGAGCAGTTCTTC	CASRSGTGGYNEQFF
-	TRBV19	-	TRBJ1-5	TGTGCCAGTAGCAAATCGGGGACTAGCAATCAGCCCCAGCATTTT	CASSKSGTSNQPQHF
-	TRBV20-1	-	TRBJ1-5	TGCAGTGCTGAAGGGACCCTAGCCCAGCATTTT	CSAEGTLAQHF
TRBD1	TRBV28	once	TRBJ2-7	TGTGCCAGCAGGAGACAGGGGGCGTCCTACGAGCAGTACTTC	CASRRQGASYEQYF
-	TRBV5-1	few	TRBJ2-5	TGCGCCAGCAGCGGAACGGGGCGGGAGACCCAGTACTTC	CASSGTGRETQYF
-	TRBV6-1	-	TRBJ2-1	TGTGCCAGCAGAAAGCTTATAGCGGATGAGCAGTTCTTC	CASRKLIADEQFF
-	TRBV11-2	few	TRBJ2-7	TGTGCCAGCAGCTTAGGTCCCCAGAGCTCGTACTACGAGCAGTACTTC	CASSLGPQSSYYEQYF
-	TRBV4-2	-	TRBJ2-3	TGTGCCAGCAGCGTACAGAGGGGACTGCCCACAGATACGCAGTATTTT	CASSVQRGLPTDTQYF
-	TRBV14	few	TRBJ2-7	TGTGCCAGCAGCCACCGGGGCCACGAGCAGTACTTC	CASSHRGHEQYF
TRBD2	TRBV19	-	TRBJ2-1	TGTGCCAGTAGGGGCGGGAGGCTCTACAATGAGCAGTTCTTC	CASRGGRLYNEQFF
-	TRBV6-6	-	TRBJ2-7	TGTGCCAGCCGGCCCCAGGGGGCGGGAGGTGCCTACGAGCAGTACTTC	CASRPQGAGGAYEQYF
-	TRBV5-1	-	TRBJ2-5	TGCGCCAGCAGCTCAACCCCCGGGATTCAAGAGACCCAGTACTTC	CASSSTPGIQETQYF
-	TRBV2	-	TRBJ2-2	TGTGCCAGCAGTCACAGGACCGGGGAGCTGTTTTTT	CASSHRTGELFF
-	TRBV7-6	few	TRBJ2-1	TGTGCCAGCAGCTTGCAGAACAATGAGCAGTTCTTC	CASSLQNNEQFF